A single sample gave rise to the 27 T cell receptor beta chains below, sequenced in a study of post-analysis software for immune sequencing data. Study-wide results and caveats: With TRBV5-6, TRBV5-1 and TRBV20-1 included, 5 or 6 TRBV segments were more frequent in patients than in controls.

TCR beta libraries were prepared from cDNA with unique molecular identifiers. TCRdb used MiXCR to reprocess the PCR reads, holding one entry per CDR3 protein. The table has roughly 650,000 distinct CDR3 sequences, about 60% seen once. Their cognate antigens are unknown. The specimen was blood. The source of these receptors is a girl aged 2 to 10 with multiple sclerosis.

This clonotype occurred a few times. The chain employs TRBV4-2 and TRBJ1-5; TRBD1 might be the D (6 bases). V was clipped by 0 bases and J by 9 bases, with 6 bases between them. The CDR3 contains 12 residues. Germline V CDR1 and CDR2: LGHNA, YNFKEQ. The CDR3 nucleotides read TGTGCCAGCAGCCAAGACAGGGGGCCCCAGCATTTT. Translating gives CASSQDRGPQHF.

This clonotype was counted a single time. The rearrangement links TRBV7-2 to TRBJ2-5, with D tentatively TRBD2 (5 bases). Trimming took 3 bases from V and 1 from J, leaving 9 bases between them. CDR1 and CDR2 from the germline V gene are SGHTA and FQGNSA. This CDR3 comprises 14 residues. The CDR3 loop is CASSFSVTQETQYF. Written as DNA, the CDR3 is TGTGCCAGCAGCTTTAGCGTTACCCAAGAGACCCAGTACTTC.

The V gene is TRBV5-1, the J gene TRBJ2-7; a weak D match, TRBD1 (6 bases). CDR1 is SGHRS and CDR2 is YFSETQ in the germline V gene. The length of the CDR3 is 15 residues. Trimming pared 1 base from V and 0 bases from J, leaving 11 bases between. CDR3 amino acids: CASSLSQGSSYEQYF. The CDR3 bases are TGCGCCAGCAGCTTGAGTCAGGGGAGCTCCTACGAGCAGTACTTC.

The chain employs TRBV4-2 and TRBJ1-2; TRBD1 is a possible D gene (6 bases). Trimming stripped 3 bases from V and 7 bases from J, with 15 bases between. Germline CDR1 is LGHNA and CDR2 is YNFKEQ. The CDR3 has 14 amino acids. The CDR3 DNA sequence: TGTGCCAGCAGCCACCGACAGGAGGGCGGTGGCTACACCTTC. Translating it yields CASSHRQEGGGYTF.

The chain combines TRBV7-8 with TRBJ2-1, with unresolved D. Germline V lookup: CDR1 SGHVS, CDR2 FQNEAQ. V lost 1 base and J 0 bases, leaving 4 bases between the germline ends. The CDR3 is 14 residues long. DNA for the CDR3: TGTGCCAGCAGCTTAGGCTACTCCTACAATGAGCAGTTCTTC. Translating it yields CASSLGYSYNEQFF.

A few counts support this clonotype. The chain links TRBV5-1 to TRBJ2-1; D is unclear. Germline-derived CDR1 and CDR2 are SGHRS and YFSETQ. The CDR3 loop spans 14 amino acids. Trimming removed 5 bases at V and 5 bases at J, with 14 bases between. CDR3 region: CASRFGSRNNEQFF. CDR3 nucleotides: TGCGCCAGCAGATTCGGATCCCGGAACAATGAGCAGTTCTTC.

The chain has TRBV7-9 and TRBJ1-6; TRBD1 matches 10 bases. Germline V gives CDR1 SEHNR, CDR2 FQNEAQ (reference sequence). With V trimmed by 5 bases and J by 7 bases, 8 bases remained unmatched. The CDR3 length is 16 residues. CDR3 coding DNA: TGTGCCAGCAGCCGACAGGGGGCCATAGGGAATTCACCCCTCCACTTT. It specifies CASSRQGAIGNSPLHF. The whole variable domain, filled in from reference TRBV7-9 and TRBJ1-6, reads DTGVSQNPRHKITKRGQNVTFRCDPISEHNRLYWYRQTLGQGPEFLTYFQNEAQLEKSRLLSDRFSAERPKGSFSTLEIQRTEQGDSAMYLCASSRQGAIGNSPLHFGNGTRLTVT.

The genes are TRBV12-3 or TRBV12-4 and TRBJ2-4; 11 positions agree with TRBD2. The CDR3 is 18 residues long. Germline trimming cut 2 bases from V and 3 bases from J; bases unmatched to any gene: 9. CDR3 nucleotide sequence: TGTGCCAGCAGTTTACGGCTAGCGGGGGGCCGGGGCAAAAACATTCAGTACTTC. Protein: CASSLRLAGGRGKNIQYF.

This clonotype is a singleton in its sample. This chain links TRBV7-2 with TRBJ2-3; 8 bases align to TRBD2. The CDR3 is made up of 16 amino acids. Looked up from germline, CDR1 is SGHTA and CDR2 is FQGNSA. V was clipped by 7 bases and J by 5 bases; unmatched bases: 14. CDR3 residues: CASTPLRGGGVDTQYF. Here the CDR3 DNA reads TGTGCCAGCACCCCACTCCGGGGGGGCGGGGTAGATACGCAGTATTTT.

The chain employs TRBV24-1 and TRBJ2-3; 8 bases line up with TRBD1. The V segment lost 4 bases and the J segment 8 bases; nucleotides outside the gene matches: 16. The germline V gene has CDR1 KGHDR and CDR2 SFDVKD. CDR3 length: 17 residues. The CDR3 region is CATSEPRQGLGVSTQYF. The CDR3, as DNA: TGTGCCACCAGTGAGCCCCGACAGGGGCTCGGAGTGAGTACGCAGTATTTT.

The rearrangement joins TRBV20-1 to TRBJ1-5; a weak D match, TRBD1 (5 bases). CDR1 is DFQATT, CDR2 SNEGSKA, per germline (reference sequence). The germline V and J ends were trimmed by 3 bases and 4 bases, with 13 bases remaining between them. This CDR3 is 14 amino acids long. In DNA, the CDR3 is TGCAGTGCTAGTCGGCAAGGGGATAATCAGCCCCAGCATTTT. Its protein is CSASRQGDNQPQHF.

The J gene is TRBJ2-2, the V gene TRBV7-3, with 7 positions matching TRBD1. The CDR3 is 16 residues long. The J segment lost 5 bases and the V segment lost 4 bases, leaving 10 bases of the junction unmatched. Germline V gene sequence: CDR1 SGHTA, CDR2 FQGTGA. The CDR3 coding sequence is TGTGCCAGCAGCTCGACTCCGACAGGGTTAACCGGGGAGCTGTTTTTT. It is translated as CASSSTPTGLTGELFF.

The chain carries TRBV7-9 and TRBJ2-1; D not certain. V shed 0 bases and J shed 3 bases, with 9 bases lying between them. This CDR3 contains 15 residues. CDR1 and CDR2 from the germline V gene are SEHNR and FQNEAQ (reference sequence). CDR3: CASSLARAGYNEQFF. DNA of the CDR3: TGTGCCAGCAGCTTAGCTAGGGCAGGCTACAATGAGCAGTTCTTC.

The chain links TRBV24-1 to TRBJ2-1, with 10 nucleotides matching TRBD1. Germline CDR1 reads KGHDR; CDR2 reads SFDVKD. With V trimmed by 3 bases and J by 2 bases, 3 bases remained unmatched. The CDR3 is 16 residues long. CDR3 DNA: TGTGCCACCAGTGATGCCGGGACAGGGGCCTACAATGAGCAGTTCTTC. The encoded protein is CATSDAGTGAYNEQFF.

This clonotype was observed a handful of times. The V call is TRBV5-1, the J call TRBJ2-1; 9 bases fit TRBD2. Germline V gene sequence: CDR1 SGHRS, CDR2 YFSETQ. V lost 4 bases to trimming and J lost 5 bases; unmatched junction nucleotides: 10. This CDR3 comprises 16 residues. The CDR3 bases are TGCGCCAGCAGCGAGGTAGCGGGAGTGGTTAACAATGAGCAGTTCTTC. Translated, it gives CASSEVAGVVNNEQFF.

This sequence joins TRBV20-1 and TRBJ2-3; TRBD2 matches 9 bases. This CDR3 contains 15 residues. The J segment lost 2 bases and the V segment lost 5 bases, leaving 8 bases of the junction unmatched. Germline V lookup: CDR1 DFQATT, CDR2 SNEGSKA (reference sequence). CDR3 nucleotide sequence: TGCAGTGCTTACTCCGGGACTAGCCTCACAGATACGCAGTATTTT. Its translation: CSAYSGTSLTDTQYF.

This clonotype was recorded only once. J is TRBJ1-6 and V is TRBV27; TRBD1 matches 9 bases. Per germline, CDR1 MNHEY and CDR2 SMNVEV (reference sequence). V was clipped by 4 bases and J by 7 bases; unmatched bases: 8. This CDR3 spans 16 amino acids. In DNA form, the CDR3 reads TGTGCCAGCAGTTCCCCTAGGGGGACAGGGAATTCACCCCTCCACTTT. Translated: CASSSPRGTGNSPLHF.

The genes are TRBV4-2 and TRBJ2-3; the match to TRBD2 covers 10 bases. Germline V gene lookup returns CDR1 LGHNA and CDR2 YNFKEQ. This CDR3 region has 15 residues. V lost 0 bases to trimming and J lost 4 bases; unmatched junction nucleotides: 1. The CDR3 reads CASSQDTSGADTQYF. CDR3 nucleotides: TGTGCCAGCAGCCAAGATACTAGCGGGGCAGATACGCAGTATTTT.

The chain combines TRBV7-2 with TRBJ2-1; D might be TRBD2 (7 bases). Germline CDR1 and CDR2: SGHTA and FQGNSA. There are 14 residues in the CDR3. Trimming removed 1 base from V and 10 bases from J, with 14 bases in between. The CDR3, as DNA: TGTGCCAGCAGCTTAGACGAGGGGGGGCGGGAGCAGTTCTTC. Its protein product is CASSLDEGGREQFF.

V usage is TRBV11-2 and J usage is TRBJ1-2; 7 nucleotides align to TRBD1. This CDR3 is 12 amino acids long. V was clipped by 5 bases and J by 9 bases; unmatched bases: 6. Germline V CDR1 and CDR2: SGHAT, FQNNGV. The DNA for the CDR3 is TGTGCCAGCAGCGGAGGGACAGTCAGCTACACCTTC. Translating it yields CASSGGTVSYTF.

CDR3 DNA sequence: TGTGCCAGCTCCCAGGACGGTAATGGCTACACCTTC. Translated: CASSQDGNGYTF. The chain uses TRBV12-3 or TRBV12-4 and TRBJ1-2; the D is unclear. This CDR3 has 12 residues. Trimming removed 8 bases from V and 6 bases from J, with 13 bases in between.

In this sample, this clonotype turned up a few times. The rearrangement uses TRBV6-5 and TRBJ2-1, with TRBD1 as a possible D gene (6 bases). CDR3 size: 13 residues. Between the trimmed V and J ends, which lost 4 bases and 6 bases, there was a span of 10 bases. The V gene's germline CDR1 is MNHEY and CDR2 SVGAGI. The CDR3 is CASSSRTANEQFF. In DNA, the CDR3 is TGTGCCAGCAGTTCTCGGACAGCCAATGAGCAGTTCTTC.

The V gene is TRBV7-9, the J gene TRBJ1-2; D gene ambiguous. CDR3 length: 18 amino acids. Trimming left V 5 bases short and J 2 bases short, with 24 bases between. CDR1 is SEHNR and CDR2 is FQNEAQ in the germline V gene (reference sequence). CDR3: CASSAPDPAGALNYGYTF. CDR3 nucleotide sequence: TGTGCCAGCAGCGCCCCTGATCCGGCAGGCGCCTTAAACTATGGCTACACCTTC.

The chain employs TRBV7-2 and TRBJ1-2, with D perhaps matching TRBD1 (5 bases). The germline V gene has CDR1 SGHTA and CDR2 FQGNSA. This CDR3 spans 16 amino acids. V was cut by 3 bases and J by 2 bases, with 16 bases left in between. CDR3 region: CASSFGFGGMNYGYTF. In nucleotides, the CDR3 is TGTGCCAGCAGCTTTGGGTTCGGGGGGATGAACTATGGCTACACCTTC. The complete variable domain, with remaining parts taken from reference TRBV7-2 and TRBJ1-2, reads GAGVSQSPSNKVTEKGKDVELRCDPISGHTALYWYRQSLGQGLEFLIYFQGNSAPDKSGLPSDRFSAERTGGSVSTLTIQRTQQEDSAVYLCASSFGFGGMNYGYTFGSGTRLTVV.

The chain combines TRBV7-9 with TRBJ1-6, with D possibly TRBD1 on 5 matching bases. Deletions cut 1 base from V and 7 bases from J, with 17 bases between. The CDR3 is 17 residues long. The germline V gene encodes CDR1 SEHNR and CDR2 FQNEAQ (reference sequence). This CDR3 is CASSLDPTARYNSPLHF. In DNA form, the CDR3 reads TGTGCCAGCAGCTTAGACCCGACAGCCCGCTACAATTCACCCCTCCACTTT.

This chain joins TRBV12-3 or TRBV12-4 and TRBJ2-2; TRBD2 matches at 7 bases. The CDR3 is 19 residues long. V was clipped by 3 bases and J by 2 bases; unmatched bases: 15. DNA of the CDR3: TGTGCCAGCAGTTTGCCTCTTAGCGGGCGACTTATAAACACCGGGGAGCTGTTTTTT. Translating it yields CASSLPLSGRLINTGELFF.

The CDR3 loop reads CSVEMWVSYNEQFF. The DNA of the CDR3 is TGCAGCGTTGAAATGTGGGTTTCCTACAATGAGCAGTTCTTC. The chain recombines TRBV29-1 with TRBJ2-1; D unresolved. The V end lost 2 bases, the J end lost 1 base, and 9 bases lay between the germline ends. Germline values: CDR1 SQVTM, CDR2 ANQGSEA. The length of the CDR3 is 14 residues.